The 27 T cell receptor beta chains below all came from one sample that was sequenced in a study of CD8 T cells in ankylosing spondylitis (dated by TCRdb to about 2017). The library came from 5' RACE. For sequencing, an Illumina HiSeq 2500 was employed. TCRdb reran the public reads through fastp at Q25 and MiXCR, keeping productive beta chains. Entries are consolidated by CDR3 protein sequence, retaining the most common genes and DNA. The table for this sample lists a few hundred thousand distinct CDR3 sequences; around 8% of them were counted only once. The top ten clones comprise approximately 14% of the sample. What the study reported, not specific to this receptor: Blood from ankylosing spondylitis patients appeared to be characterized by a TCR beta motif made up of under ten highly homologous amino acid variants.

Antigens of these TCRs are unknown. Sequenced: blood, either unsorted or a sorted T cell fraction (not recorded which). These receptors came from a male donor with ankylosing spondylitis.

In this sample, this clonotype turned up once. This clone may be a read error of a much larger clone one base away. CDR3 in DNA: TGCAGCGTTGAAGATACTAGCTGGAGGGCTTGGGAGACCCAGTACTTC. Translation: CSVEDTSWRAWETQYF. V and J are TRBV29-1 and TRBJ2-5; TRBD2 might be the D (6 bases). V lost 0 bases, J lost 5 bases, and 19 bases lay in between. The CDR3 spans 16 residues. The V gene's germline CDR1 is SQVTM and CDR2 ANQGSEA.

The table lists this clonotype with many counts. This chain uses TRBV7-8 with TRBJ2-4; D gene ambiguous. Germline V gene lookup returns CDR1 SGHVS and CDR2 FQNEAQ. Trimming took off 6 bases at V and 0 bases at J, with 9 bases between the two ends. The CDR3 length is 14 residues. The CDR3 bases are TGTGCCAGCAGTGGGGAACTAGCCAAAAACATTCAGTACTTC. As protein: CASSGELAKNIQYF.

This clonotype was counted many times. The V and J genes are TRBV20-1 and TRBJ2-5; D ambiguous. V lost 4 bases, J lost 4 bases, and 19 bases lay in between. This CDR3 comprises 15 residues. Germline CDR1 DFQATT, CDR2 SNEGSKA (reference sequence). CDR3 DNA sequence: TGCAGTGCTACGCGTTGGTTCAGTGGGCGAGAGACCCAGTACTTC. Translating it yields CSATRWFSGRETQYF.

CDR3 in amino acids: CASRSLAGVYNEQFF. The CDR3 DNA reads as TGTGCCAGCAGATCACTAGCGGGAGTCTACAATGAGCAGTTCTTC. V is TRBV28 and J is TRBJ2-1; 11 bases agree with TRBD2. Germline CDR1 MDHEN, CDR2 SYDVKM. The CDR3 extends over 15 amino acids. V shed 6 bases and J 3 bases; nucleotides not matched to a gene: 4.

J is TRBJ1-5 and V is TRBV7-9, with unresolved D. Germline V CDR1 and CDR2: SEHNR, FQNEAQ (reference sequence). Trimming stripped 4 bases from V and 2 bases from J, with 9 bases between. This CDR3 comprises 14 residues. As DNA, the CDR3 is TGTGCCAGCAGCTATCGGGATGGCAATCAGCCCCAGCATTTT. As protein: CASSYRDGNQPQHF.

The V call is TRBV12-3 or TRBV12-4, the J call TRBJ2-3; TRBD2 is a possible D gene (6 bases). This CDR3 contains 16 residues. The V gene lost 3 bases and the J gene lost 3 bases, with 16 bases spanning the gap. CDR3 amino acids: CASSLGGGFTTDTQYF. The CDR3 region has the DNA TGTGCCAGCAGTTTGGGAGGTGGTTTTACGACAGATACGCAGTATTTT.

This clonotype turned up a few times. The chain recombines TRBV27 with TRBJ2-2; 8 bases are a match to TRBD2. The V and J ends lost 1 base and 1 base, in that order; junction bases with no gene match: 2. Germline CDR1 is MNHEY and CDR2 is SMNVEV (reference sequence). The CDR3 runs 16 residues. The CDR3 sequence: CASSLFTSGNTGELFF. Written as DNA, the CDR3 is TGTGCCAGCAGTTTATTTACTAGCGGGAACACCGGGGAGCTGTTTTTT.

This clonotype was seen ten or more times. This chain links TRBV10-3 with TRBJ2-4; D possibly corresponds to TRBD1 (5 bases). Germline CDR1 reads ENHRY; CDR2 reads SYGVKD. This CDR3 is built from 12 residues. The V end was cut by 4 bases, the J end by 6 bases, with 7 bases between. CDR3 nucleotides: TGTGCCATCAGTGTCCAGGGAAACATTCAGTACTTC. This encodes CAISVQGNIQYF.

Only a few counts were recorded for this clonotype. V usage is TRBV28 and J usage is TRBJ1-2; TRBD1 might be the D (6 bases). V was pared by 7 bases and J by 4 bases, with 28 bases between. The CDR3 runs 18 residues. Germline loops: CDR1 MDHEN, CDR2 SYDVKM. The CDR3: CASTPSRTVHPYRYGYTF. CDR3 DNA sequence: TGTGCCAGCACCCCATCCCGGACAGTTCATCCTTACCGCTATGGCTACACCTTC.

Written as DNA, the CDR3 is TGCAGTGCTATTCTTGGGGGGCCCTACGAGCAGTACTTC. Its translation is CSAILGGPYEQYF. The gene calls are TRBV20-1 and TRBJ2-7; either TRBD1 or TRBD2 may fit D (6 bases each). Trimming pared 4 bases from V and 2 bases from J, leaving 12 bases between. CDR1 and CDR2 (germline): DFQATT, SNEGSKA (reference sequence). The CDR3 sequence is 13 residues long.

This clonotype was detected only a few times. J is TRBJ1-5 and V is TRBV10-3, with 11 bases aligning to TRBD1. CDR1 and CDR2 from the germline V gene are ENHRY and SYGVKD. J lost 9 bases, V lost 10 bases, and 8 bases had no gene match. CDR3 length: 13 residues. CDR3 coding DNA: TGTGCCACCGGACAGGGGGCGGATGGGCCCCAGCATTTT. Translating gives CATGQGADGPQHF.

The chain combines TRBV6-1 with TRBJ2-5; D tentatively reads TRBD1 or TRBD2 (6 bases each). This CDR3 has 17 residues. Germline loops: CDR1 MNHNS, CDR2 SASEGT. V was trimmed by 6 bases and J by 5 bases, leaving 25 bases between them. In nucleotides, the CDR3 is TGTGCCAGCAGCCGCACGACCGCCTTGGGGGCGGGGGAGACCCAGTACTTC. The encoded protein is CASSRTTALGAGETQYF.

This clonotype has only a few counts. This rearrangement joins TRBV6-2 or TRBV6-3 to TRBJ2-7, with TRBD2 matching 8 bases. Germline V gene data show CDR1 as MNHEY and CDR2 as SVGEGT. V shed 5 bases and J 0 bases; nucleotides not matched to a gene: 15. This CDR3 is 18 amino acids long. CDR3 in DNA: TGTGCCAGCAGTCAACGGGGAATAGCGGGGAAGAACTCCTACGAGCAGTACTTC. It yields the protein CASSQRGIAGKNSYEQYF.

This chain connects TRBV29-1 to TRBJ2-3, with TRBD1 matching over 7 bases. The CDR3 is 15 residues long. J gave up 2 bases and V 7 bases, and 12 bases lay outside the gene matches. Germline V gives CDR1 SQVTM, CDR2 ANQGSEA. The CDR3 region is CSARDSLLVTDTQYF. In nucleotides, the CDR3 is TGCAGCGCCCGGGACAGCCTACTCGTCACAGATACGCAGTATTTT.

There are a few counts of this clonotype. The chain couples TRBV5-1 to TRBJ2-7; TRBD1 agrees at 9 bases. V lost 0 bases, J lost 2 bases, and 3 bases stayed unmatched. Germline values: CDR1 SGHRS, CDR2 YFSETQ. The CDR3 spans 15 residues. As DNA, the CDR3 is TGCGCCAGCAGCTTGGTGGACAGGGGAACCTACGAGCAGTACTTC. Amino acids: CASSLVDRGTYEQYF.

This clonotype was recorded many times. The chain is built from TRBV12-3 or TRBV12-4 and TRBJ1-1; D is undetermined. This CDR3 has 15 residues. Trimming removed 3 bases at V and 3 bases at J, with 14 bases between. DNA of the CDR3: TGTGCCAGCAGTTTGCAGGCGGCGCTGGACACTGAAGCTTTCTTT. Amino acids: CASSLQAALDTEAFF.

The chain carries TRBV6-1 and TRBJ2-5; perhaps TRBD1 as D (6 bases). This CDR3 region has 14 residues. V shed 6 bases and J shed 1 base, with 12 bases lying between them. In germline, CDR1 is MNHNS, CDR2 SASEGT. The CDR3 loop reads CASSRPGVQETQYF. CDR3 in DNA: TGTGCCAGCAGCCGACCAGGGGTCCAAGAGACCCAGTACTTC.

This clonotype was detected a few times. The chain's CDR3 is CASSLTGLAWSPVAQETQYF. CDR3 nucleotides: TGTGCCAGCAGCCTAACAGGACTAGCATGGAGTCCGGTGGCCCAAGAGACCCAGTACTTC. The V gene is TRBV11-1, the J gene TRBJ2-5; 8 bases match TRBD2. Germline CDR1 and CDR2: SGHAT and FQDESV (reference sequence). V shed 5 bases and J 1 base; nucleotides not matched to a gene: 21. The CDR3 is 20 amino acids.

This clonotype was detected only a few times. The J gene is TRBJ1-3, the V gene TRBV3-1, with D unclear. The germline gives CDR1 LGHDT, CDR2 YNNKEL (reference sequence). This CDR3 comprises 14 residues. Trimming stripped 0 bases from V and 6 bases from J, with 9 bases between. CDR3 nucleotide sequence: TGTGCCAGCAGCCAAGACCGGCATCAAAACACCATATATTTT. Its protein product is CASSQDRHQNTIYF.

V usage is TRBV10-3 and J usage is TRBJ1-1; 7 bases match TRBD1. The CDR3 has 13 amino acids. V lost 7 bases to trimming and J lost 0 bases; unmatched junction nucleotides: 2. Looked up from germline, CDR1 is ENHRY and CDR2 is SYGVKD. CDR3 sequence (DNA): TGTGCCATCAATGACAGGGTGAACACTGAAGCTTTCTTT. Translated: CAINDRVNTEAFF.

This clonotype was found a few times. The chain carries TRBV29-1 and TRBJ2-2; D not certain. Germline V gene lookup returns CDR1 SQVTM and CDR2 ANQGSEA. The V and J ends lost 5 bases and 1 base respectively, with 8 bases between them. The CDR3 is 13 amino acids. The CDR3 DNA is TGCAGCGTTATCTATCAGAACACCGGGGAGCTGTTTTTT. This gives the protein CSVIYQNTGELFF.

The chain combines TRBV18 with TRBJ2-5, with 7 bases matching TRBD2. J lost 5 bases, V lost 2 bases, and 8 bases had no gene match. Germline values: CDR1 KGHSH, CDR2 LQKENI. The CDR3 covers 15 residues. The CDR3 DNA reads TGTGCCAGCTCACCAGTGGCGGGAGCGGGTGAGACCCAGTACTTC. Amino acids: CASSPVAGAGETQYF. The whole variable domain, remainder taken from reference TRBV18 and TRBJ2-5, is NAGVMQNPRHLVRRRGQEARLRCSPMKGHSHVYWYRQLPEEGLKFMVYLQKENIIDESGMPKERFSAEFPKEGPSILRIQQVVRGDSAAYFCASSPVAGAGETQYFGPGTRLLVL.

This clonotype was detected only a few times. The V and J genes are TRBV7-3 and TRBJ2-1; D is perhaps TRBD2 (5 bases). This CDR3 spans 19 amino acids. V was clipped by 0 bases and J by 7 bases, with 25 bases between them. CDR1 SGHTA and CDR2 FQGTGA come from the germline V gene. The CDR3, as DNA: TGTGCCAGCAGCTTAACCCCGGGAAGAGGACTGCTTCTTGGAAATGAGCAGTTCTTC. Protein sequence: CASSLTPGRGLLLGNEQFF.

This clonotype was found many times. V gene TRBV5-1 combines with J gene TRBJ2-1; no reliable D call. V lost 0 bases and J lost 5, with 9 bases in between. The CDR3 covers 14 residues. Germline CDR1 reads SGHRS; CDR2 reads YFSETQ. The chain's CDR3 is CASSLVVQHNEQFF. CDR3 nucleotides: TGCGCCAGCAGCTTGGTCGTACAGCACAATGAGCAGTTCTTC.

This clonotype came up a few times. The chain is built from TRBV7-2 and TRBJ2-1, with TRBD2 matching over 9 bases. The CDR3 spans 15 residues. Unmatched junction bases numbered 7, after V lost 1 base and J lost 9 bases. Per the germline V gene, CDR1 is SGHTA and CDR2 is FQGNSA. DNA of the CDR3: TGTGCCAGCAGCTTAGGGGGCGGGAGGGCCGCTGAGCAGTTCTTC. This gives the protein CASSLGGGRAAEQFF.

The chain uses TRBV19 and TRBJ2-1; D perhaps matches TRBD2 (5 bases). V lost 5 bases to trimming and J lost 0 bases, with 14 bases between them. The CDR3 runs 16 residues. CDR1 LNHDA and CDR2 SQIVND come from the germline V gene (reference sequence). For the CDR3, the DNA is TGTGCCAGTAGTGCCCGGGAACCAAGCTCCTACAATGAGCAGTTCTTC. The encoded protein is CASSAREPSSYNEQFF.

The genes are TRBV7-2 and TRBJ1-3; D unclear. V was pared by 4 bases and J by 1 base, with 11 bases between. This CDR3 is 15 amino acids long. Germline V gene data show CDR1 as SGHTA and CDR2 as FQGNSA. The CDR3 loop is CASSSGGWSGNTIYF. DNA for the CDR3: TGTGCCAGCAGCTCAGGTGGCTGGTCTGGAAACACCATATATTTT.